A single T cell receptor (beta chain) is shown here with its context. In the original analysis: Estimated nucleated cell counts came from reference gene primer amplification. Sequencing used immunoSEQ multiplex PCR; TCRdb keeps in-frame clones, though not all of them. That table is the source of V, J and clone size, and D and trimming were worked out from the DNA. In the table there are about 100,000 clones, about 85% of which are singletons. The data belong to a study of blood T cell repertoires in COVID-19. The CDR3 loop spans 21 amino acids. The V gene's germline CDR1 is SGDLS and CDR2 YYNGEE. Losses at the gene ends were 4 bases for V and 3 bases for J; bases not matched to a gene: 22.

The sequencing sample was made of peripheral blood. This sequence was found in a man aged 55 to 69 with acute or convalescent COVID-19. The chain carries TRBV9 and TRBJ2-3, with 11 positions matching TRBD1. The CDR3 DNA reads as TGTGCCAGCAGCTTACCCCGGGACAGGGGGTCGACGGAGATTCGGACAGATACGCAGTATTTT. Its protein is CASSLPRDRGSTEIRTDTQYF.